Listed below are T cell receptor beta chains from one sample, sequenced in a study of T cell responses to AZD1222 COVID-19 vaccine. Sequencing used immunoSEQ multiplex PCR; TCRdb keeps in-frame clones, though not all of them. Among around 99,000 clones listed, 85% to 95% were seen once. This specimen consisted of peripheral blood, obtained on day 0 of AZD1222 vaccination. The receptors come from an adult in good health. CDR3s include the opening cysteine and the closing phenylalanine or tryptophan. D genes are given only for firm matches. Where a row states a size, it is once, few, many or the class of an expanded clone; other rows omit it.

V	size	D	J	DNA	CDR3
TRBV7-8	-	-	TRBJ1-2	TGTGCCAGCAGCTTAGGGGGTTTCTATGGCTACACCTTC	CASSLGGFYGYTF
TRBV18	-	-	TRBJ1-1	TGTGCCAGCTCACCGCAGGTGAACACTGAAGCTTTCTTT	CASSPQVNTEAFF
TRBV14	-	-	TRBJ2-7	TGTGCCAGCAGTCAAAACAGGGCTTCCTACGAGCAGTACTTC	CASSQNRASYEQYF
TRBV12-3/TRBV12-4	-	-	TRBJ2-7	TGTGCCAGCGGACAGATTTACTACGAGCAGTACTTC	CASGQIYYEQYF
TRBV14	-	TRBD1	TRBJ2-1	TGTGCCAGCAGCCCCGGGACAGGGCTTCTGTATGAGCAGTTCTTC	CASSPGTGLLYEQFF
TRBV5-1	-	TRBD1	TRBJ2-5	TGCGCCAGCAGATTCGGGACAGAAGAGACCCAGTACTTC	CASRFGTEETQYF
TRBV6-2/TRBV6-3	-	TRBD1	TRBJ1-2	TGTGCCAGCAGTTTCTCTATCGACAGGGCGACTAACTATGGCTACACCTTC	CASSFSIDRATNYGYTF
TRBV9	-	-	TRBJ1-1	TGTGCCAGCAGCGTAGCGTTAGACATGAACACTGAAGCTTTCTTT	CASSVALDMNTEAFF
TRBV19	once	TRBD1	TRBJ2-2	TGTGCCAGTAGTACGACGACAGGGGGCGTGAACACCGGGGAGCTGTTTTTT	CASSTTTGGVNTGELFF
TRBV11-2	once	-	TRBJ1-4	TGTGCCAGCAGCCTAGGCCGGGCCTTTAATGAAAAACTGTTTTTT	CASSLGRAFNEKLFF
TRBV30	-	-	TRBJ1-4	TGTGCCTGGAGCGGGAACGCCAATGAAAAACTGTTTTTT	CAWSGNANEKLFF
TRBV30	-	-	TRBJ2-2	TGTGCCTGGAGTGGGCGTTTAGGGGCGCTGGGGGAGCTGTTTTTT	CAWSGRLGALGELFF
TRBV6-4	-	-	TRBJ2-6	TGTGCCAGCAGTGAGTGGTCTGGGGCCAACGTCCTGACTTTC	CASSEWSGANVLTF
TRBV5-1	-	-	TRBJ2-1	TGCGCCAGCGCGACCCTCGGAGGGGGGCGAGTTAACAATGAGCAGTTCTTC	CASATLGGGRVNNEQFF
TRBV11-2	-	TRBD2	TRBJ2-1	TGTGCCAGCAGCTTAGAGGCGGGGGGGGAGCAGTTCTTC	CASSLEAGGEQFF
TRBV9	-	TRBD2	TRBJ2-7	TGTGCCAGCAGCGTAGGACTAGCGGGAGCCGGATCCGAGCAGTACTTC	CASSVGLAGAGSEQYF
TRBV6-2/TRBV6-3	once	TRBD2	TRBJ2-1	TGTGCCAGCAGCGAGACTAGCGGGAGGGTCAATGAGCAGTTCTTC	CASSETSGRVNEQFF
TRBV3-1/TRBV3-2	-	-	TRBJ1-4	TGTGCCAGCAGCTTACGCGAGGGCCTCGAAAAACTGTTTTTT	CASSLREGLEKLFF
TRBV20-1	-	TRBD1	TRBJ1-2	TGCAGTGCTATTGACAGGGGAAACTATGGCTACACCTTC	CSAIDRGNYGYTF
TRBV28	once	-	TRBJ1-6	TGTGCCAGCAGTTCAGGGGTAAAATCACCCCTCCACTTT	CASSSGVKSPLHF
TRBV27	-	-	TRBJ1-4	TGTGCCAGCAGTTTAATGGGATCTGCTAATGAAAAACTGTTTTTT	CASSLMGSANEKLFF
TRBV24-1	-	TRBD2	TRBJ2-1	TGTGCCACCAGTGATTTTAGCGGGGGTTACAATGAGCAGTTCTTC	CATSDFSGGYNEQFF
TRBV27	-	TRBD1	TRBJ2-3	TGTGCCAGCAGGTCCACAGGGGGCGCTTTCATAGATACGCAGTATTTT	CASRSTGGAFIDTQYF
TRBV19	-	-	TRBJ1-4	TGTGCCAGTAGTAACACCGGGGAAAAACTGTTTTTT	CASSNTGEKLFF
TRBV6-2/TRBV6-3	-	TRBD1	TRBJ2-1	TGTGCCAGCAGTTACTACGGGACAGGGGACTACAATGAGCAGTTCTTC	CASSYYGTGDYNEQFF